This T cell receptor (beta chain) is drawn from a study of OX40 agonist ivuxolimab in advanced cancers. Study at large: An agonistic anti-OX40 (CD134) antibody, ivuxolimab, was used to treat the patients. Mean age 60 years, range 23 to 79; 82.7% male. Study-level results: On average, CD8+ T cells had more expanded clones than CD4+.

The data were produced by immunoSEQ multiplex PCR, yet TCRdb's version contains in-frame clones alone and is incomplete. In the table there are roughly 80,000 clones, roughly nine tenths of which are singletons. This clone showed up just a few times. Its antigen remains unknown. The sample consisted of CD4+ or CD8+ T cells sorted from blood, taken in a trial of the OX40 agonist ivuxolimab. The sequence came from an adult with an advanced solid tumor such as melanoma, head and neck, liver or kidney cancer.

The CDR3: CASSPKGMGNQPQHF. In DNA form, the CDR3 reads TGTGCCAGCTCACCAAAGGGTATGGGCAATCAGCCCCAGCATTTT. The chain combines TRBV18 with TRBJ1-5; no reliable D call. Trimming removed 2 bases from V and 2 bases from J, with 10 bases in between. The CDR3 has 15 residues. Looked up from germline, CDR1 is KGHSH and CDR2 is LQKENI.